Listed below are T cell receptor beta chains from one sample, sequenced in a study of T-cell memory formation after mild COVID-19. Each CDR3 protein gets one entry after TCRdb re-called the 5' RACE reads with MiXCR. This table has fewer than 200,000 distinct CDR3 sequences, 10% to 15% appearing once. The material sequenced was PBMCs or a T cell subset sorted from them (not recorded which). Receptors were obtained from a man aged 18 to 30 who had mild COVID-19 (a few samples of this study predate the infection). Cell type and time point are not known. Each CDR3 is given with its conserved first and last residue. A D gene is named only where the DNA matches it firmly. A clone size is listed for some rows: how often the clone was seen (once, few, many), or a class if it is expanded.

v_call	j_call	d_call	clone_size	cdr3_nt	cdr3_aa
TRBV30	TRBJ1-4	.	.	TGTGCCAGGAAAATCGAAGGCTGGGATGAAAAACTGTTTTTT	CARKIEGWDEKLFF
TRBV27	TRBJ2-2	.	.	TGTGCCAGCAGTTTATACAGCGCGAACACCGGGGAGCTGTTTTTT	CASSLYSANTGELFF
TRBV12-3/TRBV12-4	TRBJ2-1	TRBD1	.	TGTGCCAGCACGAGACAGGGGGCGTACAATGAGCAGTTCTTC	CASTRQGAYNEQFF
TRBV20-1	TRBJ2-5	TRBD2	few	TGCAGTGCTACACCCTTTGCGCGGGGGGGCTCTGAGACCCAGTACTTC	CSATPFARGGSETQYF
TRBV10-3	TRBJ1-1	.	.	TGTGCCATCAGTGAGACCTCACAGGGTTCAGCTTTCTTT	CAISETSQGSAFF
TRBV20-1	TRBJ2-2	.	few	TGCAGTGCTACACGATCGGGACACAACACCGGGGAGCTGTTTTTT	CSATRSGHNTGELFF
TRBV7-9	TRBJ2-3	.	few	TGTGCCAGCAGCTTAGTTGGGGGCGAGGGACAGTATTTT	CASSLVGGEGQYF
TRBV7-8	TRBJ1-3	.	.	TGTGCCAGCAGCCCGGGGGCCATCTCTGGAAACACCATATATTTT	CASSPGAISGNTIYF
TRBV6-6	TRBJ1-4	.	.	TGTGCCAGCAGTTACTCGAGGGACGGAAGGGTTGAAAAACTGTTTTTT	CASSYSRDGRVEKLFF
TRBV7-2	TRBJ2-6	.	.	TGTGCCAGCAGCCTTAGCTTGGGGAGGTCCTCCTCTGGGGCCAACGTCCTGACTTTC	CASSLSLGRSSSGANVLTF
TRBV5-1	TRBJ2-2	.	.	TGCGCCAGCAGCTTGGACAGCGCGAACACCGGGGAGCTGTTTTTT	CASSLDSANTGELFF
TRBV28	TRBJ1-5	TRBD1	.	TGTGCCAGCATCCCCCCTTACAGGGGTGGGAGCAATCAGCCCCAGCATTTT	CASIPPYRGGSNQPQHF
TRBV5-4	TRBJ2-6	.	.	TGTGCCAGCAGCTTGGCCGGTCTCCGGGCATCTGGGGCCAACGTCCTGACTTTC	CASSLAGLRASGANVLTF
TRBV7-9	TRBJ1-1	.	.	TGTGCCAGCAGCTTAACCCCTCCCAGGCCCGAGGCTTTCTTT	CASSLTPPRPEAFF
TRBV5-1	TRBJ1-6	TRBD1	few	TGCGCCAGCAGCCTAAGGACAGGGGCCGGGCCCCTCCACTTT	CASSLRTGAGPLHF
TRBV25-1	TRBJ1-2	.	few	TGTGCCAGCAGAGGACTGGGTGAGGACTATGGCTACACCTTC	CASRGLGEDYGYTF
TRBV6-1	TRBJ2-3	TRBD1	few	TGTGCCAGCAAGGATACCGGGACAGGGGGCACGGATACGCAGTATTTT	CASKDTGTGGTDTQYF
TRBV6-5	TRBJ1-2	.	few	TGTGCCAGCAGCCGGGGGTCGGACTATGGCTACACCTTC	CASSRGSDYGYTF
TRBV30	TRBJ2-7	.	few	TGTGCCTGGAAGGGGATCTCCTACGAGCAGTACTTC	CAWKGISYEQYF
TRBV9	TRBJ1-4	.	.	TGTGCCAGCAGCGTAGGTGGCCAGGCAATTGAAAAACTGTTTTTT	CASSVGGQAIEKLFF
TRBV2	TRBJ1-5	.	few	TGTGCCAGCAGGCCTGACAATAGCAATCAGCCCCAGCATTTT	CASRPDNSNQPQHF
TRBV7-2	TRBJ2-5	TRBD2	many	TGTGCCAGCAGCTCATACGGGGGGGTCCAAGAGACCCAGTACTTC	CASSSYGGVQETQYF
TRBV6-5	TRBJ2-3	.	.	TGTGCCAGCAGTTACGATGGGCGGAGCACAGATACGCAGTATTTT	CASSYDGRSTDTQYF
TRBV7-7	TRBJ2-5	.	.	TGTGCTAGCAGCCGCACGCCGGGACAAGAGACCCAGTACTTC	CASSRTPGQETQYF
TRBV7-2	TRBJ2-4	TRBD2	.	TGTGCCAGCCGGACGGGGGGGCCAGGAAACATTCAGTACTTC	CASRTGGPGNIQYF
TRBV7-2	TRBJ2-5	.	few	TGTGCCAGCAGCGGACGTTGGGTGGAGACCCAGTACTTC	CASSGRWVETQYF